This entry describes one T cell receptor beta chain. The data stem from a study of blood T cell repertoires in COVID-19. The overall study: Sample material is recorded as cDNA or gDNA derived from T cells, B-cell-depleted T cells, or PBMCs.

Some clones are missing from TCRdb's copy, which holds only in-frame ones; the method was immunoSEQ multiplex PCR. Among roughly 250,000 clones listed, 75% to 90% were seen once. Source material: peripheral blood. The sequence came from a man in his 60s who had recovered from COVID-19.

The chain's CDR3 is CASSYSGSAKNIQYF. The CDR3 nucleotides are TGTGCCAGCAGCTATAGCGGGAGCGCCAAAAACATTCAGTACTTC. The chain employs TRBV9 and TRBJ2-4; TRBD2 matches 9 bases. From germline, CDR1 is SGDLS and CDR2 YYNGEE. This CDR3 region has 15 residues. V was clipped by 4 bases and J by 1 base; unmatched bases: 3.